The subject of this entry is one TCR beta chain. The data stem from a study of shared clonotypes between healthy human individuals. V lost 6 bases to trimming and J lost 0 bases; unmatched junction nucleotides: 7. Germline V CDR1 and CDR2: MNHNS, SASEGT. The CDR3 consists of 15 residues. The assay was carried out at the deep level. It was about 190 ng DNA, approximately 30,000 T cell genomes, that sorted-subset replicate PCRs used. Assay used: immunoSEQ multiplex PCR; TCRdb lists only in-frame clones, some missing. The data contain some 1 million clones, 75% of them singletons. The gene calls are TRBV6-1 and TRBJ1-2; 7 nucleotides match TRBD1. This clonotype was sampled from a man younger than 30 in good health. The sample consisted of memory CD4+ T cells sorted from blood. Subset here: CD45RA-negative fraction. This CDR3 is CASRDRPSANYGYTF. The CDR3 region has the DNA TGTGCCAGCAGGGACAGGCCCTCGGCTAACTATGGCTACACCTTC.